This T cell receptor beta chain is from a study of OX40 agonist ivuxolimab in advanced cancers. General notes on the study: Ivuxolimab was a fully human IgG2 agonistic monoclonal antibody targeting the costimulatory receptor OX40 (CD134). Of the roughly 51 patients in dose escalation, about 20 had hepatocellular carcinoma, approximately 15 had melanoma, 9 had renal cell carcinoma and 9 had head and neck cancer. Prior anti-PD-1, anti-PD-L1 or anti-CTLA-4 therapy was permitted, and checkpoint inhibitors had been received by roughly two fifths of dose-escalation patients. Intravenous ivuxolimab was administered to patients every 2 weeks at six dose levels: 0.01, 0.1, 0.3, 1.5, 3 and 10 mg/kg. Partial responses occurred in three dose-escalation patients: two with cutaneous melanoma and one with hepatocellular carcinoma. The paper reports the monotherapy dose-escalation portion (N of about 50 patients) of the phase I ivuxolimab trial. The dose-escalation cohort was 80% to 90% male with a mean age of about 65 years, ranging from roughly 23 to 85. Peripheral TCRbeta sequencing was intended to test whether TCR sequence diversity was altered and clonal T-cell expansion was caused by ivuxolimab. Study-wide conclusions, independent of this receptor: In partial responders in the 0.1-3.0 mg/kg groups, normalized peripheral clonal expansion was found to be among the lowest, especially among CD8+ T cells. At doses of 0.1 to 3.0 mg/kg, clonal expansion of both CD4+ and CD8+ blood T cells was observed from baseline to week 6. Low levels of normalized T-cell clonal expansion were also seen in some patients who did not respond. The antigen specificity of the peripheral T cells that underwent clonal expansion was not determined. After ivuxolimab, CD8+ T cells had more expanded clones than CD4+ T cells on average.

Patients with autoimmune disease history or receiving systemic immunosuppression were excluded from the trial. In every dose cohort, peripheral blood was drawn for TCR sequencing at baseline, cycle 4 day 1, and cycle 7 day 1. Samples came from an open-label, multicenter, first-in-human phase I dose-escalation trial of ivuxolimab. Adults with locally advanced or metastatic head and neck squamous cell, hepatocellular, melanoma or renal cell carcinoma were enrolled in the trial. Before TCR sequencing, CD4+ T cells and CD8+ T cells from peripheral blood were sorted into separate populations. As regards this clone: Its binding antigen is unknown. No much larger clone is present one base from it, and per-base qualities are unavailable.

Genomic DNA was extracted from sorted cells for sequencing of the TCRbeta CDR3 region. The immunoSEQ Assay was used to sequence the TCRbeta CDR3 regions. What TCRdb holds here is the immuneACCESS table cut down to in-frame rearrangements. Part of the clones is not present; checked against another copy, under half of the missing clones reflect an unresolved V gene, and the others are unexplained. The sample records about 74,000 clones, around 84% of which are singletons. The ten most abundant clones make up 1.6% of the sample. The sample consisted of CD4+ or CD8+ T cells sorted from blood, taken in a trial of the OX40 agonist ivuxolimab. The clonotype originates from an adult with an advanced solid tumor such as melanoma, head and neck, liver or kidney cancer.

CDR3 loop: CASSWDSYEQYF. The bases read TGCGCCAGCAGCTGGGACTCCTACGAGCAGTACTTC. The sequence is built from TRBV5-1 and TRBJ2-7; no D gene call is confident. The CDR3, cysteine through phenylalanine, is 12 amino acids long. Kept here is only the CDR3 DNA, which spans 36 bases and is read in frame from base 1. V lost 3 bases and J lost 0 bases; the stretch between them is 4 bases long. The germline V gene sets CDR1 to SGHRS and CDR2 to YFSETQ.